Listed below are T cell receptor beta chains from one sample, sequenced in a study of blood T cell repertoires in COVID-19. Sequencing used immunoSEQ multiplex PCR; TCRdb keeps in-frame clones, though not all of them. The data show some 70,000 clones, with 65% to 90% seen just once and approximately 1.4% held by the top ten. The sequencing input was peripheral blood. These receptors all come from a woman between 55 and 75 years old with acute or convalescent COVID-19. The CDR3 runs from the conserved cysteine through the conserved F or W. A D gene is named only where the DNA matches it firmly. The listing skips clone size in some rows; elsewhere it reads once, few, many or a size class.

clone_size	d_call	j_call	v_call	cdr3_aa	cdr3_nt
-	-	TRBJ2-7	TRBV9	CASSVAGAAAVREQYF	TGTGCCAGCAGCGTGGCGGGGGCGGCGGCGGTACGCGAGCAGTACTTC
-	-	TRBJ2-1	TRBV29-1	CSVQTSQSFYNEQFF	TGCAGCGTACAAACTAGTCAGAGCTTCTACAATGAGCAGTTCTTC
-	-	TRBJ1-3	TRBV9	CASSVGPESGNTIYF	TGTGCCAGCAGCGTAGGTCCGGAGTCCGGAAACACCATATATTTT
-	-	TRBJ1-1	TRBV6-5	CASTITMGGGTEAFF	TGTGCCAGCACGATAACAATGGGGGGGGGCACTGAAGCTTTCTTT
few	TRBD2	TRBJ2-3	TRBV5-6	CASSDKGGHPVYADTQYF	TGTGCCAGCAGCGACAAGGGAGGGCACCCAGTCTACGCAGATACGCAGTATTTT
-	-	TRBJ1-4	TRBV5-1	CASTQADGPNEKLFF	TGCGCCAGCACCCAAGCGGACGGACCTAATGAAAAACTGTTTTTT
-	-	TRBJ1-1	TRBV28	CASRVGETLRAVNTEAFF	TGTGCCAGCAGGGTAGGGGAAACACTAAGGGCGGTGAACACTGAAGCTTTCTTT
few	TRBD2	TRBJ2-1	TRBV18	CASSPLGSTSGGLNEQFF	TGTGCCAGCTCACCACTAGGCTCGACTAGCGGGGGGCTTAATGAGCAGTTCTTC
-	TRBD1	TRBJ1-2	TRBV10-2	CASSGQGFDYGYTF	TGCGCCAGCAGCGGACAGGGTTTCGACTATGGCTACACCTTC
few	-	TRBJ1-2	TRBV18	CASSLPTGRVTIGYTF	TGTGCCAGCTCACTCCCTACAGGTCGAGTAACGATAGGCTACACCTTC
-	TRBD1	TRBJ1-2	TRBV19	CASSPWTGGNYGYTF	TGTGCCAGTAGTCCCTGGACAGGGGGCAACTATGGCTACACCTTC
-	-	TRBJ2-1	TRBV2	CASSETSPINEQFF	TGTGCCAGCAGTGAAACTTCCCCAATCAATGAGCAGTTCTTC
once	TRBD2	TRBJ2-1	TRBV7-2	CASRGEGSGNEQFF	TGTGCCAGCAGGGGGGAGGGTTCGGGGAATGAGCAGTTCTTC
-	TRBD1	TRBJ2-6	TRBV9	CASSTAGGRANVLTF	TGTGCCAGCAGCACTGCAGGGGGAAGGGCCAACGTCCTGACTTTC
-	-	TRBJ1-2	TRBV19	CASSIGGGYGYTF	TGTGCCAGTAGTATAGGGGGCGGCTATGGCTACACCTTC
-	TRBD1	TRBJ2-6	TRBV19	CASSPRTGWANVLTF	TGTGCCAGTAGCCCCCGGACAGGGTGGGCCAACGTCCTGACTTTC
few	-	TRBJ2-1	TRBV11-2	CASSPRVGLTYNEQFF	TGTGCCAGCAGCCCTAGGGTCGGACTAACCTACAATGAGCAGTTCTTC
-	-	TRBJ2-5	TRBV10-1	CASSGLDPGKGPETVKETQYF	TGCGCCAGCAGTGGACTTGATCCCGGGAAGGGCCCAGAAACGGTGAAAGAGACCCAGTACTTC
-	TRBD2	TRBJ2-3	TRBV7-7	CASSQSGGATDTQYF	TGTGCTAGCAGCCAAAGCGGGGGGGCCACAGATACGCAGTATTTT
-	-	TRBJ2-5	TRBV6-2/TRBV6-3	CASSYTGVRETQYF	TGTGCCAGCAGTTACACGGGGGTAAGAGAGACCCAGTACTTC
-	-	TRBJ2-3	TRBV15	CATSRDKGVGDTQYF	TGTGCCACCAGCAGAGATAAAGGGGTTGGAGATACGCAGTATTTT
-	TRBD1	TRBJ2-5	TRBV2	CASRRTGEEETQYF	TGTGCCAGCAGAAGGACAGGGGAAGAAGAGACCCAGTACTTC
-	-	TRBJ1-2	TRBV9	CASSGPGLYGYTF	TGTGCCAGCAGCGGCCCGGGACTCTATGGCTACACCTTC
-	TRBD2	TRBJ2-1	TRBV7-9	CASSPHARLAGVEQFF	TGTGCCAGCAGCCCTCACGCTCGACTAGCGGGAGTTGAGCAGTTCTTC
-	TRBD1	TRBJ2-1	TRBV7-8	CASSLDRRSYNEQFF	TGTGCCAGCAGCTTGGACAGGAGGTCCTACAATGAGCAGTTCTTC
few	-	TRBJ1-1	TRBV3-1/TRBV3-2	CASSHNRAQNTEAFF	TGTGCCAGCAGCCACAACAGGGCCCAGAACACTGAAGCTTTCTTT
-	-	TRBJ1-4	TRBV6-5	CASSPSGGPNEKLFF	TGTGCCAGCAGCCCCTCGGGGGGTCCTAATGAAAAACTGTTTTTT
-	TRBD1	TRBJ1-5	TRBV27	CASTPRGQGNQPQHF	TGTGCCAGCACCCCGCGAGGACAGGGGAACCAGCCCCAGCATTTT
-	TRBD1	TRBJ2-1	TRBV6-6	CASSAPGQRSYNEQFF	TGTGCCAGCAGTGCCCCGGGACAGCGATCGTACAATGAGCAGTTCTTC
once	TRBD2	TRBJ2-3	TRBV4-2	CASSQGVAGSTDTQYF	TGTGCCAGCAGCCAAGGTGTAGCGGGAAGCACAGATACGCAGTATTTT
few	TRBD1	TRBJ1-1	TRBV5-5	CASSLVLHNRGQGAEAFF	TGTGCCAGCAGCTTGGTATTACACAATAGGGGACAGGGGGCTGAAGCTTTCTTT
-	-	TRBJ1-6	TRBV5-1	CASSPTTEASPLHF	TGCGCCAGCAGCCCTACAACGGAGGCTTCACCCCTCCACTTT
-	-	TRBJ1-5	TRBV6-5	CASSDPGYNQPQHF	TGTGCCAGCAGCGACCCAGGGTACAATCAGCCCCAGCATTTT
-	-	TRBJ1-2	TRBV24-1	CATSDSRKPSGATNYGYTF	TGTGCCACCAGTGATTCCCGTAAACCTTCAGGGGCTACTAACTATGGCTACACCTTC
once	TRBD1	TRBJ1-1	TRBV6-5	CASSKGQVTEAFF	TGTGCCAGCAGTAAGGGACAGGTCACTGAAGCTTTCTTT
-	-	TRBJ2-3	TRBV7-8	CASSPSPGLGSDTQYF	TGTGCCAGCAGCCCAAGTCCGGGACTGGGCTCAGATACGCAGTATTTT
-	TRBD1	TRBJ2-1	TRBV19	CASSTHRDRVSGEQFF	TGTGCCAGTAGTACCCACCGGGACAGGGTTTCAGGTGAGCAGTTCTTC
-	-	TRBJ1-5	TRBV12-3/TRBV12-4	CASSFRYQPQHF	TGTGCCAGCAGTTTTCGGTATCAGCCCCAGCATTTT
once	-	TRBJ1-2	TRBV27	CASSLTGYYGYTF	TGTGCCAGCAGTTTAACAGGCTACTATGGCTACACCTTC
once	-	TRBJ1-4	TRBV15	CATSRDLTNEKLFF	TGTGCCACCAGCAGAGATCTAACTAATGAAAAACTGTTTTTT
-	-	TRBJ1-4	TRBV30	CAWSATTGYNEKLFF	TGTGCCTGGAGTGCTACTACAGGTTATAATGAAAAACTGTTTTTT
-	-	TRBJ2-1	TRBV5-8	CASSLKGIGYNEQFF	TGTGCCAGCAGCTTGAAGGGGATTGGGTACAATGAGCAGTTCTTC